This TCR beta chain derives from a study of blood T cell repertoires in COVID-19. Trimming cost V 3 bases and J 5 bases; bases outside gene matches: 12. The CDR3 contains 16 residues. The V gene's germline CDR1 is SEHNR and CDR2 FQNEAQ (reference sequence). The assay was immunoSEQ multiplex PCR, and TCRdb's table has in-frame clones only and misses some. The repertoire holds nearly 300,000 clones, with about 81% as singletons. This TCR was sampled from a human donor with COVID-19, enrolled during active disease. The donor label of this sample is uncertain. The source material was peripheral blood. V gene TRBV7-9 combines with J gene TRBJ1-1; TRBD1 matches at 7 bases. The DNA for the CDR3 is TGTGCCAGCAGCTTGGCCTACAGGGGCCTGGGTACTGAAGCTTTCTTT. The encoded protein is CASSLAYRGLGTEAFF.